Listed below are T cell receptor beta chains from one sample, sequenced in a study of blood T cell repertoires in COVID-19. The repertoire was sequenced with immunoSEQ multiplex PCR; TCRdb's copy has only in-frame clones and lacks some. The repertoire includes roughly 310,000 clones, 85% to 90% of them detected once, and under 3.5% sits in the top ten. Sequencing was performed on peripheral blood. These receptors were taken from a woman aged 25 to 39 with COVID-19, enrolled during active disease. Both conserved end residues are part of each CDR3. The order of the fields is clone size, CDR3 length, D gene, V gene, J gene, CDR3 protein, CDR3 DNA. The D gene is left open where the match is weak. Rows give clone size only sometimes, using once, few, many, or a class for an expanded clone.

few	14	-	TRBV19	TRBJ1-4	CASSPWGGSEKLFF	TGTGCCAGTAGCCCATGGGGGGGCTCTGAAAAACTGTTTTTT
-	16	TRBD1	TRBV7-6	TRBJ1-1	CASSFRDRGMNTEAFF	TGTGCCAGCAGCTTTCGGGACAGGGGAATGAACACTGAAGCTTTCTTT
-	14	-	TRBV11-2	TRBJ1-1	CASSRPEGSTEAFF	TGTGCCAGCAGCCGTCCAGAGGGTAGCACTGAAGCTTTCTTT
-	16	TRBD1	TRBV6-4	TRBJ1-5	CASSGSGTGGDQPQHF	TGTGCCAGCAGTGGAAGTGGGACAGGGGGTGATCAGCCCCAGCATTTT
few	13	-	TRBV28	TRBJ2-2	CASSLPGTGELFF	TGTGCCAGCAGTTTACCGGGAACCGGGGAGCTGTTTTTT
-	17	TRBD1	TRBV9	TRBJ2-3	CASSVDPRQGGTDTQYF	TGTGCCAGCAGCGTAGACCCGAGACAGGGGGGCACAGATACGCAGTATTTT
-	19	TRBD1	TRBV6-7	TRBJ2-6	CASSYRPGQPNSGANVLTF	TGTGCCAGCAGTTATCGGCCGGGACAGCCGAACTCTGGGGCCAACGTCCTGACTTTC
-	15	TRBD2	TRBV5-1	TRBJ2-7	CASSPLAGEWYEQYF	TGCGCCAGCAGCCCTTTAGCGGGGGAATGGTACGAGCAGTACTTC
-	13	TRBD1	TRBV19	TRBJ2-3	CASRDRGTDTQYF	TGTGCCAGTAGGGACAGGGGGACAGATACGCAGTATTTT
-	14	-	TRBV9	TRBJ2-1	CASSVASLYNEQFF	TGTGCCAGCAGCGTAGCCTCCCTTTACAATGAGCAGTTCTTC
-	12	-	TRBV5-6	TRBJ2-3	CASSFQQDTQYF	TGTGCCAGCAGCTTCCAACAAGATACGCAGTATTTT
-	15	TRBD2	TRBV5-1	TRBJ2-1	CASSLEASGMDEQFF	TGCGCCAGCAGCTTGGAGGCTAGCGGGATGGATGAGCAGTTCTTC
once	16	TRBD1	TRBV10-3	TRBJ2-2	CATTNERDRGTGELFF	TGTGCCACCACGAATGAACGGGACAGGGGAACCGGGGAGCTGTTTTTT
-	15	-	TRBV2	TRBJ1-1	CASSELYQGSTEAFF	TGTGCCAGCAGTGAATTATACCAGGGGAGCACTGAAGCTTTCTTT
-	15	-	TRBV28	TRBJ1-2	CASGRPDSPNYGYTF	TGTGCCAGCGGAAGACCGGACAGCCCTAACTATGGCTACACCTTC
-	15	-	TRBV14	TRBJ1-2	CASSQFSGSGIGYTF	TGTGCCAGCAGCCAATTTTCAGGGTCGGGTATTGGCTACACCTTC
-	18	TRBD2	TRBV7-8	TRBJ2-1	CASSLGHRTSGSYNEQFF	TGTGCCAGCAGCTTAGGACACAGGACTAGCGGTTCCTACAATGAGCAGTTCTTC
-	16	-	TRBV24-1	TRBJ1-5	CATSGRDLSGNQPQHF	TGTGCCACCAGTGGACGGGACTTGTCTGGCAATCAGCCCCAGCATTTT
-	17	-	TRBV14	TRBJ1-5	CASSSPGPGHSNQPQHF	TGTGCCAGCAGCTCCCCGGGCCCAGGGCATAGCAATCAGCCCCAGCATTTT
-	15	-	TRBV28	TRBJ1-2	CASSRTGTANYGYTF	TGTGCCAGCAGTAGAACAGGAACGGCTAACTATGGCTACACCTTC
-	15	-	TRBV19	TRBJ1-3	CASSTNRDSGNTIYF	TGTGCCAGTAGTACCAACAGGGACTCTGGAAACACCATATATTTT
-	16	TRBD1	TRBV6-5	TRBJ1-1	CASSYKGQWGNTEAFF	TGTGCCAGCAGTTATAAGGGACAGTGGGGGAACACTGAAGCTTTCTTT
-	18	-	TRBV4-1	TRBJ1-5	CASSQGQGPISGRQPQHF	TGCGCCAGCAGCCAGGGCCAGGGGCCTATCTCAGGACGGCAGCCCCAGCATTTT
-	15	TRBD2	TRBV7-3	TRBJ2-5	CASSLLAGAQETQYF	TGTGCCAGCAGCTTACTAGCGGGAGCCCAAGAGACCCAGTACTTC
-	13	TRBD1	TRBV12-3/TRBV12-4	TRBJ2-3	CASSDRGTDTQYF	TGTGCCAGCAGTGACAGGGGGACAGATACGCAGTATTTT
-	16	TRBD2	TRBV6-4	TRBJ2-1	CASSVPGLPSYNEQFF	TGTGCCAGCAGCGTACCGGGACTACCCTCCTACAATGAGCAGTTCTTC
-	17	TRBD2	TRBV28	TRBJ2-7	CASSRGSGLPDSYEQYF	TGTGCCAGCAGTCGAGGATCGGGACTACCTGATTCCTACGAGCAGTACTTC
once	15	TRBD2	TRBV5-5	TRBJ2-5	CASSLAGREGETQYF	TGTGCCAGCAGCTTGGCCGGGCGGGAGGGAGAGACCCAGTACTTC
-	15	TRBD2	TRBV4-1	TRBJ2-7	CASSQDSTSGYEQYF	TGCGCCAGCAGCCAAGATAGCACTAGCGGATACGAGCAGTACTTC
-	13	TRBD1	TRBV7-8	TRBJ2-5	CASSRQGGQTQYF	TGTGCCAGCAGCCGACAGGGGGGTCAGACCCAGTACTTC
-	12	-	TRBV28	TRBJ1-2	CASSPLAYGYTF	TGTGCCAGCAGCCCGCTGGCCTATGGCTACACCTTC
many	15	-	TRBV2	TRBJ1-5	CASSERGISNQPQHF	TGTGCCAGCAGTGAACGGGGGATTAGCAATCAGCCCCAGCATTTT
-	17	TRBD1	TRBV27	TRBJ1-2	CASSQALGTESNYGYTF	TGTGCCAGCAGCCAGGCCCTAGGGACAGAGTCTAACTATGGCTACACCTTC
few	13	-	TRBV2	TRBJ1-5	CASSDTWAQPQHF	TGTGCCAGCAGTGATACGTGGGCTCAGCCCCAGCATTTT
-	14	TRBD1	TRBV2	TRBJ1-5	CASSGTGGTQPQHF	TGTGCCAGCAGTGGGACAGGGGGTACTCAGCCCCAGCATTTT
-	16	TRBD2	TRBV19	TRBJ2-2	CASSVAGRAFTGELFF	TGTGCCAGTAGTGTAGCCGGGAGGGCCTTCACCGGGGAGCTGTTTTTT
-	14	TRBD1	TRBV2	TRBJ1-1	CASTGQVLNTEAFF	TGTGCCAGCACTGGACAGGTGTTGAACACTGAAGCTTTCTTT
few	16	TRBD1	TRBV30	TRBJ1-5	CAWSVLIDRANQPQHF	TGTGCCTGGAGTGTACTCATCGACAGGGCCAATCAGCCCCAGCATTTT
once	14	TRBD1	TRBV5-1	TRBJ1-1	CASSSDRASTEAFF	TGCGCCAGCAGCTCCGACAGGGCGAGCACTGAAGCTTTCTTT